A single sample is the source of the 21 T cell receptor beta chains below, sequenced in a study of Ad26.COV2.S vaccination and SARS-CoV-2 variants. Specified treatment: 19 received Ad26.COV2.S at low or high dose, single or two shots; several received placebo; per-sample allocation not given. Sampling occurred on day 63 after the first vaccine or placebo injection. This table comes from immunoSEQ multiplex PCR, and its TCRdb copy is limited to in-frame clones, with some not included. The sample has about 410,000 clones, around 93% seen once. The sample here was peripheral blood, taken in a trial of Ad26.COV2.S vaccine versus placebo. These receptors came from a person aged 18-65 years who received the Ad26.COV2.S COVID-19 vaccine or a placebo.

This clone occurred a few times. This chain uses TRBV10-2 with TRBJ2-7, with D perhaps matching TRBD1 (6 bases). Per germline, CDR1 WSHSY and CDR2 SAAADI. The CDR3 loop spans 14 amino acids. V dropped 4 bases and J dropped 4 bases, with 14 bases sitting between them. The chain's CDR3 is CASSVGTNAYEQYF. DNA of the CDR3: TGCGCCAGCAGTGTCGGGACAAACGCATACGAGCAGTACTTC.

J is TRBJ2-7 and V is TRBV20-1; no reliable D call. Germline values: CDR1 DFQATT, CDR2 SNEGSKA (reference sequence). Trimming cost V 3 bases and J 1 base, with 22 bases left between them. This CDR3 contains 17 residues. The chain's CDR3 is CSASVLSTRIPSYEQYF. In DNA form, the CDR3 reads TGCAGTGCTAGTGTTCTGTCTACCAGGATCCCTTCCTACGAGCAGTACTTC.

Regarding this clone: This CDR3 is also generated by other DNA sequences in the sample. This chain connects TRBV5-4 to TRBJ2-5; the D is unclear. CDR3 size: 12 residues. Deletions cut 1 base from V and 2 bases from J, with 3 bases between. Germline CDR1 reads SGHNT; CDR2 reads YYREEE (reference sequence). The CDR3 sequence: CASSLPQETQYF. The CDR3 DNA is TGTGCCAGCAGCTTGCCGCAAGAGACCCAGTACTTC.

The chain recombines TRBV6-5 with TRBJ1-5; D is possibly TRBD1 (6 bases). Germline values: CDR1 MNHEY, CDR2 SVGAGI. The CDR3 runs to 15 residues. V lost 4 bases and J lost 1, with 11 bases in between. CDR3 amino acids: CASSFTGQSNQPQHF. The CDR3, as DNA: TGTGCCAGCAGTTTCACAGGGCAAAGCAATCAGCCCCAGCATTTT.

The chain has TRBV20-1 and TRBJ1-1; tentatively, D is TRBD1 (5 bases). The CDR3 covers 11 residues. The germline V and J ends were trimmed by 5 bases and 10 bases, with 14 bases remaining between them. CDR1 DFQATT and CDR2 SNEGSKA come from the germline V gene (reference sequence). Written as DNA, the CDR3 is TGCAGTGCTTCCGGGGCCGAGGGAGCTTTCTTT. This sequence encodes CSASGAEGAFF.

This rearrangement joins TRBV11-2 to TRBJ2-7, with D possibly TRBD1 on 5 matching bases. The CDR3 is 14 residues long. V shed 4 bases and J shed 2 bases, with 12 bases lying between them. Germline values: CDR1 SGHAT, CDR2 FQNNGV. The chain's CDR3 is CASSSAGWPYEQYF. Here the CDR3 DNA reads TGTGCCAGCAGCTCGGCAGGGTGGCCCTACGAGCAGTACTTC.

This clone was picked up one time. The gene calls are TRBV7-6 and TRBJ2-3, with 10 bases lining up with TRBD2. Germline V gives CDR1 SGHVS, CDR2 FNYEAQ. CDR3 size: 21 residues. V shed 2 bases and J 4 bases; nucleotides not matched to a gene: 21. The CDR3, as DNA: TGTGCCAGCAGCTTAAATCCCTCCCCGCTATTGGGCAGCGGGGGGGCAGATACGCAGTATTTT. It encodes CASSLNPSPLLGSGGADTQYF.

The chain recombines TRBV7-6 with TRBJ2-7; TRBD2 aligns across 9 bases. J lost 7 bases, V lost 1 base, and 11 bases had no gene match. CDR1 and CDR2 from the germline V gene are SGHVS and FNYEAQ. The CDR3 sequence is 16 residues long. CDR3 residues: CASSLEGWRGGREQYF. CDR3 in DNA: TGTGCCAGCAGCTTAGAAGGTTGGCGGGGGGGCAGGGAGCAGTACTTC.

CDR3 nucleotide sequence: TGCGCCAGCAGCCAAGATCGGCGCACCCATGAGCAGTTCTTC. Its translation: CASSQDRRTHEQFF. The chain joins TRBV4-3 to TRBJ2-1; unclear D gene. This CDR3 is 14 amino acids long. Per germline, CDR1 LGHNA and CDR2 YSLEER. The germline V and J ends were trimmed by 0 bases and 8 bases, with 11 bases remaining between them.

The J gene is TRBJ2-2, the V gene TRBV5-1; tentative D call: TRBD1 (6 bases). V lost 2 bases, J lost 8 bases, and 7 bases lay in between. This CDR3 is built from 12 residues. Germline V gene lookup returns CDR1 SGHRS and CDR2 YFSETQ. In nucleotides, the CDR3 is TGCGCCAGCAGCTTCGGACAGGGGGAGCTGTTTTTT. Amino acid sequence: CASSFGQGELFF.

This chain joins TRBV7-2 and TRBJ2-7, with TRBD1 matching over 11 bases. The CDR3 spans 15 residues. Germline assignment: CDR1 SGHTA and CDR2 FQGNSA. The V gene end was trimmed by 4 bases and the J gene end by 4 bases; junction bases not matched to a gene: 6. The CDR3 protein is CASSSGGTGGYEQYF. CDR3 coding DNA: TGTGCCAGCAGCTCTGGGGGGACAGGGGGGTACGAGCAGTACTTC.

Concerning this clone: Relative to the germline gene, one junction end is altered; a read error may explain this. The chain uses TRBV29-1 and TRBJ1-1, with D possibly TRBD1 on 6 matching bases. Germline V gene data show CDR1 as SQVTM and CDR2 as ANQGSEA. The CDR3 has 15 amino acids. The CDR3 spells CSASPRDNANAEAFF. The CDR3 DNA reads as TGCAGCGCCTCACCCCGGGACAACGCGAACGCTGAAGCTTTCTTT.

The chain recombines TRBV27 with TRBJ1-5; 8 bases line up with TRBD1. CDR1 is MNHEY and CDR2 is SMNVEV in the germline V gene (reference sequence). V lost 8 bases and J lost 5; bases outside the gene matches: 5. CDR3 length equals 13 residues. The CDR3 here is CASGQGIHQPQHF. The CDR3 DNA follows: TGTGCCAGCGGACAGGGTATCCATCAGCCCCAGCATTTT.

This clone has a single count. V usage is TRBV10-2 and J usage is TRBJ2-3, with D unclear. CDR1 is WSHSY and CDR2 is SAAADI in the germline V gene. The CDR3 has 15 amino acids. Trimming stripped 3 bases from V and 1 base from J, with 11 bases between. The CDR3 DNA reads as TGCGCCAGCAGTGACCCCCCCCAGGGCACAGATACGCAGTATTTT. Translating gives CASSDPPQGTDTQYF.

The chain has TRBV5-4 and TRBJ2-3; 8 bases map to TRBD2. CDR1 is SGHNT and CDR2 is YYREEE in the germline V gene (reference sequence). V dropped 7 bases and J dropped 2; count of bases not matched to a gene: 6. The CDR3 runs 14 residues. The CDR3 nucleotides read TGTGCCAGCGGACAGCGGGGGCTCACAGATACGCAGTATTTT. This codes for CASGQRGLTDTQYF.

This chain links TRBV21-1 with TRBJ2-7. TRBV21-1 is listed as a pseudogene. This CDR3 comprises 19 residues. The CDR3 region has the DNA TGTGCCAGCACCATAATTTTGATCGAGGTACGGGTACAGTGCTACGAGCAGTACTTC. It specifies CASTIILIEVRVQCYEQYF.

This chain uses TRBV7-8 with TRBJ1-5; the D is unclear. CDR1 SGHVS and CDR2 FQNEAQ come from the germline V gene. This CDR3 has 14 amino acids. Deletions cut 5 bases from V and 9 bases from J, with 17 bases between. CDR3 sequence: CASSLNSDYRPQHF. The CDR3 DNA reads TGTGCCAGCAGCCTAAACAGTGACTATCGGCCCCAGCATTTT.

The chain carries TRBV5-1 and TRBJ2-5, with TRBD2 matching 10 bases. With V trimmed by 0 bases and J by 1 base, 3 bases remained unmatched. Germline-derived CDR1 and CDR2 are SGHRS and YFSETQ. This CDR3 contains 16 residues. CDR3 in DNA: TGCGCCAGCAGCTTGGCGTCTAGCGGGGGCCAAGAGACCCAGTACTTC. This encodes CASSLASSGGQETQYF.

CDR3 coding DNA: TGTGCCAGCAGCCATCTGCTTGAGCGTAGGTCGGCTGGAGTTAGGACCAAGAATGAAAAACTGTTTTTT. Translated: CASSHLLERRSAGVRTKNEKLFF. The chain recombines TRBV3-1 (or the pseudogene TRBV3-2) with TRBJ1-4; D ambiguous. V lost 3 bases, J lost 5 bases, and 37 bases lay in between. The germline V gene has CDR1 LGHDT and CDR2 YNNKEL (reference sequence). CDR3 length equals 23 residues.

This clone showed up just a few times. The rearrangement joins TRBV6-6 to TRBJ2-1, with 8 bases lining up with TRBD2. V lost 2 bases, J lost 5 bases, and 2 bases stayed unmatched. CDR3 size: 14 residues. Germline CDR1 is MNHNY and CDR2 is SVGAGI (reference sequence). The CDR3: CASSYVGGDNEQFF. As DNA, the CDR3 is TGTGCCAGCAGTTACGTCGGGGGGGACAATGAGCAGTTCTTC.

The chain's CDR3 is CASSVGEGLRTDTQYF. The CDR3 coding sequence is TGTGCCAGCAGCGTAGGCGAGGGGCTGCGCACAGATACGCAGTATTTT. The chain carries TRBV9 and TRBJ2-3; D may be TRBD1 or TRBD2 (5 bases each). The CDR3 extends over 16 amino acids. The germline V gene encodes CDR1 SGDLS and CDR2 YYNGEE. V was shortened by 0 bases and J by 1 base, with 12 bases between the two germline ends.